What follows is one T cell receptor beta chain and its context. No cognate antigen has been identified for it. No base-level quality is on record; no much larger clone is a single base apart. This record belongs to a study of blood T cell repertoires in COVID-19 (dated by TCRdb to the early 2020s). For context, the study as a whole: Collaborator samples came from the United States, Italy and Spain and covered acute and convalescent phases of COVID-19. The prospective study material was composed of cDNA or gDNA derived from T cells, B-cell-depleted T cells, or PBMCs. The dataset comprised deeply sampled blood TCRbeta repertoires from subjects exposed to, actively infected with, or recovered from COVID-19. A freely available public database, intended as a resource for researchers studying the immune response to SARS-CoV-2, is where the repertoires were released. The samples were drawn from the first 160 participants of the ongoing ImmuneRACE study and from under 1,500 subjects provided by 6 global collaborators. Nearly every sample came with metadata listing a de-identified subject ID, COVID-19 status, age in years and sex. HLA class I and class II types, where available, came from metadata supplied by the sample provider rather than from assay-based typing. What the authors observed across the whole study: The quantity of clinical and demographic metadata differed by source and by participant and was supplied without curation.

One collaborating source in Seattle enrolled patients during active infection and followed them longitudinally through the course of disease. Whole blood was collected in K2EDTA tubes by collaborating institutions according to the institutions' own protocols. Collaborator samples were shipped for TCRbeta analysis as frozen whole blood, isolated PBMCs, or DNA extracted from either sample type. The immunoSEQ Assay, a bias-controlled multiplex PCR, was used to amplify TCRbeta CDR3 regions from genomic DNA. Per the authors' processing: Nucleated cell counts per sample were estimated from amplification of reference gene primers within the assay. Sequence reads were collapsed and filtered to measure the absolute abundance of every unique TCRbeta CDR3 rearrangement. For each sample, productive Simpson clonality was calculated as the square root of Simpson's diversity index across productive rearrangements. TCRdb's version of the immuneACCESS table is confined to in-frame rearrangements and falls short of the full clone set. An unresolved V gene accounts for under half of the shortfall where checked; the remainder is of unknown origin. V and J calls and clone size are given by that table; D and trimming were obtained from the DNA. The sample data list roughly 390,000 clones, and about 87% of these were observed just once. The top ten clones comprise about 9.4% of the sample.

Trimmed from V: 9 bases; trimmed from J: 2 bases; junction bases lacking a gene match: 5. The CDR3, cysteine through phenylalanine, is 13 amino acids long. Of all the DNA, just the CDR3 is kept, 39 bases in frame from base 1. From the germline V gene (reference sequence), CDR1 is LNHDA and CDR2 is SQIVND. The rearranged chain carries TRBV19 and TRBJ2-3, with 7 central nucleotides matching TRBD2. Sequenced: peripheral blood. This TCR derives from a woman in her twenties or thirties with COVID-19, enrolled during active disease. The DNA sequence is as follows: TGTGCCAGCCGACGGGAGGCCACAGATACGCAGTATTTT. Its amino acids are CASRREATDTQYF. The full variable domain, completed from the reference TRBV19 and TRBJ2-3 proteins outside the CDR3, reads DGGITQSPKYLFRKEGQNVTLSCEQNLNHDAMYWYRQDPGQGLRLIYYSQIVNDFQKGDIAEGYSVSREKKESFPLTVTSAQKNPTAFYLCASRREATDTQYFGPGTRLTVL.